The text below deals with one T cell receptor (beta chain). The antigen is undetermined. The data stem from a study of vaccination effects on CD4 cells after COVID-19. Here immunoSEQ multiplex PCR was the method, and the copy in TCRdb shows in-frame clones only, minus some. The repertoire holds 25,000 to 35,000 clones, around 80% seen once, with more than 5% in the top ten. Overall study results and limits: Among infection- and vaccine-induced clones, marked clonal contraction occurred late after vaccination.

Prior to sequencing, the ViraFEST assay stimulated PBMC with viral peptide pools, which expanded the antigen-specific CD4+ T cells. Isolation of CD4+ T cells took place after around 10 days of culture. Two-dose BNT162b2 or mRNA-1273 vaccination was given to participants. Days 3 and 7 saw half the medium replaced with IL-2 medium. The CDR3 covers 15 residues. The rearrangement uses TRBV21-1 and TRBJ2-3; the table's D call, TRBD1, was not checked against the DNA. TRBV21-1 counts as a pseudogene. This clonotype originated in a human donor who received a COVID-19 vaccine. Some clones in this sample may be carry-over from other donors' samples. Sequenced material: CD4+ T cells from PBMCs cultured with SARS-CoV-2 spike peptides, taken after COVID-19 vaccination. The CDR3 here is CASSKGEGGTDTQYF. The CDR3 bases are TGTGCCAGCTCAAAAGGAGAAGGGGGAACAGATACGCAGTATTTT.